Following are 4 T cell receptor beta chains from one sample sequenced in a study of T cell responses to AZD1222 COVID-19 vaccine. The protocol was immunoSEQ multiplex PCR, while the TCRdb copy is restricted to in-frame clones and leaves out a portion. The table lists approximately 100,000 clones, about 83% of them singletons. The specimen comprised peripheral blood, sampled on day 0 of AZD1222 vaccination. The receptors come from an adult in good health.

On this clone itself: Other DNA sequences in this sample translate to the same CDR3. The chain uses TRBV7-2 and TRBJ2-7; D might be TRBD1 or TRBD2, each matching 5 bases. V lost 1 base and J lost 1, with 11 bases in between. Germline CDR1 and CDR2: SGHTA and FQGNSA. The CDR3 loop spans 15 amino acids. For the CDR3, the DNA is TGTGCCAGCAGCTTAGGGGCAGGGAGATCCTACGAGCAGTACTTC. Amino acids: CASSLGAGRSYEQYF.

The V gene is TRBV6-2 or TRBV6-3, the J gene TRBJ2-7; 9 nucleotides match TRBD2. Germline trimming cut 4 bases from V and 6 bases from J; bases unmatched to any gene: 4. CDR1 is MNHEY and CDR2 is SVGEGT in the germline V gene. The CDR3 length is 13 residues. CDR3 sequence: CASSWASGVEQYF. The DNA for the CDR3 is TGTGCCAGCAGTTGGGCTAGCGGGGTCGAGCAGTACTTC.

The chain carries TRBV30 and TRBJ2-1; tentatively, D is TRBD1 (6 bases). Germline V lookup: CDR1 GTSNPN, CDR2 SVGIG (reference sequence). CDR3 length: 14 amino acids. V was shortened by 2 bases and J by 0 bases, with 8 bases between the two germline ends. CDR3 DNA sequence: TGTGCCTGGAGTCAGACAGGCTCCTACAATGAGCAGTTCTTC. This encodes CAWSQTGSYNEQFF.

This clone appeared a single time. The chain recombines TRBV7-9 with TRBJ1-2, with D uncertain. Trimming took off 5 bases at V and 5 bases at J, with 12 bases between the two ends. The CDR3 contains 13 residues. Germline V gene sequence: CDR1 SEHNR, CDR2 FQNEAQ (reference sequence). The CDR3 reads CASSREPDYGYTF. As DNA, the CDR3 is TGTGCCAGCAGCCGAGAGCCTGATTATGGCTACACCTTC.